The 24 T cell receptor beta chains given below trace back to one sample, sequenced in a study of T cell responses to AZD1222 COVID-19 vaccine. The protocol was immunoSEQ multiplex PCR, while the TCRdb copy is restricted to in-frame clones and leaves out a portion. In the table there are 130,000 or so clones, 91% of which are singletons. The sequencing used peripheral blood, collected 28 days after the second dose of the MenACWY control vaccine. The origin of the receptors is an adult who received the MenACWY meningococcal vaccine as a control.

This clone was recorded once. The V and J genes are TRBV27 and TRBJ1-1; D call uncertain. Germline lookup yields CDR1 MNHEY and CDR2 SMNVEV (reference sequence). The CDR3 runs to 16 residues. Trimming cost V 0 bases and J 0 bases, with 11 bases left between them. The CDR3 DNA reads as TGTGCCAGCAGTTTATCCGGAAAAGGAGTGAACACTGAAGCTTTCTTT. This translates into CASSLSGKGVNTEAFF.

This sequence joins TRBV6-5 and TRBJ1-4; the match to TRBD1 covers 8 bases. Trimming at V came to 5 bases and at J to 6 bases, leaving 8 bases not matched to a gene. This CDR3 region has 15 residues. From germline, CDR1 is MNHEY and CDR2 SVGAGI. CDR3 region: CASSQLGTGHEKLFF. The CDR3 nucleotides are TGTGCCAGCAGTCAGCTCGGGACAGGCCATGAAAAACTGTTTTTT.

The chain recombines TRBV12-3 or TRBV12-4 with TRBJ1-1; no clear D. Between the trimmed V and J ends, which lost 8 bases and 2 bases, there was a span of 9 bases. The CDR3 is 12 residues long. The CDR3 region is CASGRPNTEAFF. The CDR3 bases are TGTGCCAGCGGCCGACCTAACACTGAAGCTTTCTTT.

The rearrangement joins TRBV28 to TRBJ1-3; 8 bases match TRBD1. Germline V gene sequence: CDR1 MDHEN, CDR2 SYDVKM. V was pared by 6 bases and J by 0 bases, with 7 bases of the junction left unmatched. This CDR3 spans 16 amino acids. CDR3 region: CASRTGQGGSGNTIYF. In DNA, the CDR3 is TGTGCCAGCAGGACAGGACAGGGCGGCTCTGGAAACACCATATATTTT. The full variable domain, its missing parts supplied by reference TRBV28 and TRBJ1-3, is DVKVTQSSRYLVKRTGEKVFLECVQDMDHENMFWYRQDPGLGLRLIYFSYDVKMKEKGDIPEGYSVSREKKERFSLILESASTNQTSMYLCASRTGQGGSGNTIYFGEGSWLTVV.

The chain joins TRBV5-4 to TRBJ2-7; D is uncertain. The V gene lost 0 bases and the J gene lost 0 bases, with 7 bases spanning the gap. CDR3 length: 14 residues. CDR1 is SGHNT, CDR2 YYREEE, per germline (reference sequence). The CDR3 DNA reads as TGTGCCAGCAGCTTGGATGCGGCCTCCTACGAGCAGTACTTC. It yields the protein CASSLDAASYEQYF.

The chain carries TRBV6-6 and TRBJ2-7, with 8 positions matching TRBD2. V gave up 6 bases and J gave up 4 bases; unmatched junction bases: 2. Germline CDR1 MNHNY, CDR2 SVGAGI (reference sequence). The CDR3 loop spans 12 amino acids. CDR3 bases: TGTGCCAGCAGCGGGGGGGTGTACGAGCAGTACTTC. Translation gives CASSGGVYEQYF.

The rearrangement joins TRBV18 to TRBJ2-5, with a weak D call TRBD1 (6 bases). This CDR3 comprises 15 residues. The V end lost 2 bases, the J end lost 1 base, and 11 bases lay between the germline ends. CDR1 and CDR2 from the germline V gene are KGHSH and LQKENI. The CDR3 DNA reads TGTGCCAGCTCACCAGAAACAGGGACCCAAGAGACCCAGTACTTC. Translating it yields CASSPETGTQETQYF.

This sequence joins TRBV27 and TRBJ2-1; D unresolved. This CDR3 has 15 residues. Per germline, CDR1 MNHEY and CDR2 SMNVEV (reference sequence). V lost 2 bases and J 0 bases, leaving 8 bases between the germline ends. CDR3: CASSLEQRSYNEQFF. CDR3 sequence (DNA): TGTGCCAGCAGTTTAGAGCAACGCTCCTACAATGAGCAGTTCTTC.

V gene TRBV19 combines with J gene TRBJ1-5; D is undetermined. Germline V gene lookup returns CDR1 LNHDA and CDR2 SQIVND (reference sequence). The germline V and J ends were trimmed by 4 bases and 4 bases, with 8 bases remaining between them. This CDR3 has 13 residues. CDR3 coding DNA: TGTGCCAGTAGTAGGGTCCCTAATCAGCCCCAGCATTTT. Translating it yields CASSRVPNQPQHF.

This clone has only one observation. CDR3 sequence: CARRGEPSTDTQYF. The CDR3 DNA is TGTGCCCGGCGGGGGGAACCTAGCACAGATACGCAGTATTTT. J is TRBJ2-3 and V is TRBV18, with 8 nucleotides matching TRBD2. V was clipped by 11 bases and J by 0 bases; unmatched bases: 7. Germline V gene sequence: CDR1 KGHSH, CDR2 LQKENI. This CDR3 region has 14 residues.

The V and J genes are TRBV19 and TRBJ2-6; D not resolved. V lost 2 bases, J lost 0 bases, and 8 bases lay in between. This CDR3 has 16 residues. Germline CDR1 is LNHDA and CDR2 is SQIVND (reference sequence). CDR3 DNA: TGTGCCAGTAGTATAAGTAGGGACTCTGGGGCCAACGTCCTGACTTTC. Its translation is CASSISRDSGANVLTF. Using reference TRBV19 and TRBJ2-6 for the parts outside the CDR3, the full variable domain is DGGITQSPKYLFRKEGQNVTLSCEQNLNHDAMYWYRQDPGQGLRLIYYSQIVNDFQKGDIAEGYSVSREKKESFPLTVTSAQKNPTAFYLCASSISRDSGANVLTFGAGSRLTVL.

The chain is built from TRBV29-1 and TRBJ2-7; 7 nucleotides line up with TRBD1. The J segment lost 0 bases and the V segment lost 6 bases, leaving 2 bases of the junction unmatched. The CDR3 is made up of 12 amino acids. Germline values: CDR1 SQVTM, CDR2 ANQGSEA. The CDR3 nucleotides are TGCAGCGTGGGACAGCCCTCCTACGAGCAGTACTTC. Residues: CSVGQPSYEQYF.

The CDR3 region is CASSYSVGQNTEAFF. The CDR3 DNA reads TGTGCCAGCAGTTACTCGGTGGGGCAGAACACTGAAGCTTTCTTT. The chain employs TRBV6-5 and TRBJ1-1, with TRBD1 as a possible D gene (5 bases). Germline-derived CDR1 and CDR2 are MNHEY and SVGAGI. The CDR3 contains 15 residues. Trimming left V 0 bases short and J 1 base short, with 9 bases between.

The CDR3 sequence: CASSDSLGEQYF. CDR3 sequence (DNA): TGTGCCAGCAGCGACAGCTTAGGGGAGCAGTACTTC. The chain combines TRBV28 with TRBJ2-7; weak D call: TRBD1 (5 bases). V dropped 6 bases and J dropped 7 bases, with 13 bases sitting between them. CDR1 and CDR2 (germline): MDHEN, SYDVKM. This CDR3 region has 12 residues.

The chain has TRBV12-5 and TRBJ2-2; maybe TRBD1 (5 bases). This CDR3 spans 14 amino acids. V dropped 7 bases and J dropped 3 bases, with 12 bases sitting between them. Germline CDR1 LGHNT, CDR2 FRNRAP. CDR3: CASEGAADTGELFF. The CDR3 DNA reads TGTGCTAGTGAAGGGGCTGCGGACACCGGGGAGCTGTTTTTT.

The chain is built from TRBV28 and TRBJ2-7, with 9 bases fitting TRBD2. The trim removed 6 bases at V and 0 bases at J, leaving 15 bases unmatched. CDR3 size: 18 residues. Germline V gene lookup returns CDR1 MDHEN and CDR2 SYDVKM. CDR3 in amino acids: CASRGRGRLADNSYEQYF. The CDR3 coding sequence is TGTGCCAGCAGGGGGCGTGGAAGACTAGCGGATAACTCCTACGAGCAGTACTTC.

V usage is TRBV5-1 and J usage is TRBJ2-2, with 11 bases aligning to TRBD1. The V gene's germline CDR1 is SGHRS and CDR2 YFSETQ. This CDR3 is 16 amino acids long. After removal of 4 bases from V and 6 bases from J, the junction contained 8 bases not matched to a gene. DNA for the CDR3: TGCGCCAGCAGCGATCGGACAGGGGGCTCTTCCGGGGAGCTGTTTTTT. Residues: CASSDRTGGSSGELFF.

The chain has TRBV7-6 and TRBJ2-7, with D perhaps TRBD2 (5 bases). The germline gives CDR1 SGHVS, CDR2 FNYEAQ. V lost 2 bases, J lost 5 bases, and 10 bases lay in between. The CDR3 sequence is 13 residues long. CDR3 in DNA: TGTGCCAGCAGCTTAAATATGGGAGACGAGCAGTACTTC. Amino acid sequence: CASSLNMGDEQYF.

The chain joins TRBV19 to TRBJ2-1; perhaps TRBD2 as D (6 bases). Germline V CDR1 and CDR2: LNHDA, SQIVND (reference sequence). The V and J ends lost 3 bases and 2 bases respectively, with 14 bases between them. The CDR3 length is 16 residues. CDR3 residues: CASSIGGVWPYNEQFF. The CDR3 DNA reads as TGTGCCAGTAGTATTGGCGGGGTCTGGCCCTACAATGAGCAGTTCTTC.

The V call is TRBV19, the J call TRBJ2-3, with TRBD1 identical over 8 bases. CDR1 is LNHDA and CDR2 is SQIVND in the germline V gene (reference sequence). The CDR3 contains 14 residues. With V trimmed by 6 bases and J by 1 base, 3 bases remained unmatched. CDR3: CASSLDRGTDTQYF. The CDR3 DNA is TGTGCCAGTAGCCTGGACAGGGGCACAGATACGCAGTATTTT.

CDR3 in amino acids: CASSLGLAGVNIQYF. The CDR3 DNA sequence: TGTGCCAGCAGTTTGGGACTAGCGGGAGTAAACATTCAGTACTTC. The V and J genes are TRBV28 and TRBJ2-4; 14 bases are a match to TRBD2. The V and J ends lost 3 bases and 6 bases, in that order; junction bases with no gene match: 1. Germline values: CDR1 MDHEN, CDR2 SYDVKM. This CDR3 region has 15 residues. The full variable domain, with the rest looked up from reference TRBV28 and TRBJ2-4, is DVKVTQSSRYLVKRTGEKVFLECVQDMDHENMFWYRQDPGLGLRLIYFSYDVKMKEKGDIPEGYSVSREKKERFSLILESASTNQTSMYLCASSLGLAGVNIQYFGAGTRLSVL.

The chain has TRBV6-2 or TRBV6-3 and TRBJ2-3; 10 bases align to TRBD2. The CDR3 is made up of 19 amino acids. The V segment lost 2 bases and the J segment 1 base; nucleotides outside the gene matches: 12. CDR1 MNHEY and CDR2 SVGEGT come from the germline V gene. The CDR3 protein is CASSYPRLAGVPGTDTQYF. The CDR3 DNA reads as TGTGCCAGCAGTTACCCTAGACTAGCGGGCGTCCCCGGCACAGATACGCAGTATTTT.

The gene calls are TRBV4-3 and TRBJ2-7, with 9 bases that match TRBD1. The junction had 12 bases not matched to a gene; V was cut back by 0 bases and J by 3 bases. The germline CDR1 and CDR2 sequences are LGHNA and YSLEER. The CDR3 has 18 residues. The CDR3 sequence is CASSQESNLGTGIYEQYF. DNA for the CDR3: TGCGCCAGCAGCCAAGAGTCTAACCTCGGGACAGGGATCTACGAGCAGTACTTC.

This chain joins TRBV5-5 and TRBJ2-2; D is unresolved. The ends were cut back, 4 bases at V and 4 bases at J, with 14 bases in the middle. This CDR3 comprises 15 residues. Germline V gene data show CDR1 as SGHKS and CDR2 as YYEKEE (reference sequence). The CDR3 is CASSRAAVATGELFF. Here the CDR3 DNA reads TGTGCCAGCAGCCGGGCAGCCGTTGCCACCGGGGAGCTGTTTTTT.